These 24 T cell receptor beta chains originate from one sample sequenced in a study of T cell changes during pregnancy in multiple sclerosis. TCRdb's table, derived via immunoSEQ multiplex PCR, lists solely in-frame clones and lacks some. The data show some 59,000 clones, with 89% seen just once and around 2.5% held by the top ten. This specimen consisted of peripheral blood, obtained in the first trimester of pregnancy. All receptors come from a female donor with multiple sclerosis, enrolled in a pregnancy study.

The V gene is TRBV19, the J gene TRBJ1-2; 9 bases match TRBD1. Trimming took 4 bases from V and 4 from J; bases not matched to a gene: 10. Germline loops: CDR1 LNHDA, CDR2 SQIVND (reference sequence). There are 16 residues in the CDR3. CDR3 bases: TGTGCCAGTAGTAGCCAGGACAGGGGACCCCTCTATGGCTACACCTTC. It encodes CASSSQDRGPLYGYTF.

This chain links TRBV7-3 with TRBJ2-7; the D is unclear. The CDR3 has 14 residues. Germline V gene sequence: CDR1 SGHTA, CDR2 FQGTGA. V dropped 2 bases and J dropped 1 base, with 9 bases sitting between them. CDR3 coding DNA: TGTGCCAGCAGCTTATCGGCAGGTTCCTACGAGCAGTACTTC. Translating gives CASSLSAGSYEQYF.

This sequence joins TRBV6-4 and TRBJ2-2; 8 bases align to TRBD1. The V gene's germline CDR1 is MRHNA and CDR2 SNTAGT. This CDR3 has 16 residues. V lost 2 bases to trimming and J lost 3 bases; unmatched junction nucleotides: 5. The DNA for the CDR3 is TGTGCCAGCAGTGACAGGGAGACAGGGGACACCGGGGAGCTGTTTTTT. It codes for CASSDRETGDTGELFF.

This CDR3 is CAISAAADNYGYTF. CDR3 in DNA: TGTGCCATCAGTGCCGCGGCCGATAACTATGGCTACACCTTC. The chain carries TRBV10-3 and TRBJ1-2, with D unclear. Looked up from germline, CDR1 is ENHRY and CDR2 is SYGVKD. The CDR3 totals 14 residues. Between the trimmed V and J ends, which lost 4 bases and 1 base, there was a span of 10 bases.

This clone was detected only a few times. The genes are TRBV19 and TRBJ1-6; D ambiguous. V was cut by 1 base and J by 2 bases, with 9 bases left in between. There are 16 residues in the CDR3. Per the germline V gene, CDR1 is LNHDA and CDR2 is SQIVND (reference sequence). CDR3: CASSIVPVTYNSPLHF. Here the CDR3 DNA reads TGTGCCAGTAGTATAGTCCCGGTGACCTATAATTCACCCCTCCACTTT.

The gene calls are TRBV19 and TRBJ2-2; 9 bases align to TRBD2. The CDR3 covers 18 residues. CDR1 LNHDA and CDR2 SQIVND come from the germline V gene (reference sequence). The ends lost 4 bases at V and 7 bases at J; junction bases unmatched: 16. CDR3 sequence reads: CASSTGAYGSGSGGELFF. In nucleotides, the CDR3 is TGTGCCAGTAGTACGGGAGCTTATGGTAGCGGGAGTGGCGGGGAGCTGTTTTTT.

The chain links TRBV7-2 to TRBJ2-5; 12 bases are a match to TRBD2. Germline CDR1 SGHTA, CDR2 FQGNSA. The CDR3 sequence is 16 residues long. V lost 3 bases and J lost 5; bases outside the gene matches: 7. In DNA form, the CDR3 reads TGTGCCAGCAGCTTCAGGACTAGCGGGATGGGGGAGACCCAGTACTTC. Protein sequence: CASSFRTSGMGETQYF.

This chain joins TRBV18 and TRBJ1-5; TRBD1 might be the D (5 bases). The germline V and J ends were trimmed by 5 bases and 5 bases, with 16 bases remaining between them. CDR3 length equals 15 residues. Germline CDR1 reads KGHSH; CDR2 reads LQKENI. As DNA, the CDR3 is TGTGCCAGCTCAGATCTCAAGGGGTCGGATCAGCCCCAGCATTTT. Translated: CASSDLKGSDQPQHF.

The CDR3, as DNA: TGTGCCATCAGGCCTAGAAAGAGCTCTGGAAACACCATATATTTT. Its protein is CAIRPRKSSGNTIYF. The gene calls are TRBV10-3 and TRBJ1-3; D uncertain. This CDR3 comprises 15 residues. CDR1 ENHRY and CDR2 SYGVKD come from the germline V gene. V was cut by 6 bases and J by 0 bases, with 12 bases left in between.

V usage is TRBV27 and J usage is TRBJ1-1; tentative D call: TRBD1 (5 bases). This CDR3 is 15 amino acids long. Between the trimmed V and J ends, which lost 5 bases and 0 bases, there was a span of 13 bases. Per the germline V gene, CDR1 is MNHEY and CDR2 is SMNVEV (reference sequence). The CDR3 DNA reads TGTGCCAGCAGTCCCCGGGGGGGGATGAACACTGAAGCTTTCTTT. Its translation: CASSPRGGMNTEAFF.

The V gene is TRBV7-2, the J gene TRBJ2-3, with 12 bases that match TRBD2. Germline V CDR1 and CDR2: SGHTA, FQGNSA. V lost 1 base and J lost 10; bases outside the gene matches: 9. The CDR3 is 16 amino acids. For the CDR3, the DNA is TGTGCCAGCAGCTTAGGAGCTAGCGGGGGGGCGGGTGCGCAGTATTTT. Its translation: CASSLGASGGAGAQYF.

The gene calls are TRBV11-3 and TRBJ2-1; tentatively, D is TRBD2 (5 bases). This CDR3 is 15 amino acids long. Trimming pared 1 base from V and 4 bases from J, leaving 11 bases between. The germline V gene has CDR1 SGHNT and CDR2 YENEEA. The CDR3, as DNA: TGTGCCAGCAGCTTAGGCGAGGGCCGGTACAATGAGCAGTTCTTC. Translation gives CASSLGEGRYNEQFF. Looking up the rest from reference TRBV11-3 and TRBJ2-1 gives the full variable domain: EAGVVQSPRYKIIEKKQPVAFWCNPISGHNTLYWYLQNLGQGPELLIRYENEEAVDDSQLPKDRFSAERLKGVDSTLKIQPAELGDSAVYLCASSLGEGRYNEQFFGPGTRLTVL.

The gene calls are TRBV11-2 and TRBJ1-2; perhaps TRBD1 as D (5 bases). The V end was cut by 1 base, the J end by 8 bases, with 11 bases between. The CDR3 runs to 13 residues. Germline CDR1 reads SGHAT; CDR2 reads FQNNGV. CDR3 region: CASSLVDSGGYTF. CDR3 in DNA: TGTGCCAGCAGCTTAGTCGACAGTGGGGGCTACACCTTC.

This clone was detected only once. The chain recombines TRBV13 with TRBJ2-3; D ambiguous. Trimming left V 7 bases short and J 1 base short, with 9 bases between. The CDR3 runs to 13 residues. Germline V gene lookup returns CDR1 PRHDT and CDR2 FYEKMQ (reference sequence). The CDR3 spells CASTPPGTDTQYF. The DNA of the CDR3 is TGTGCCAGCACCCCCCCGGGCACAGATACGCAGTATTTT.

The CDR3: CSAQGAGQFF. The CDR3 coding sequence is TGCAGTGCTCAGGGGGCAGGGCAGTTCTTC. The chain joins TRBV20-1 to TRBJ2-1; 8 bases agree with TRBD1. CDR3 length: 10 amino acids. V was pared by 5 bases and J by 12 bases, with 3 bases of the junction left unmatched. Germline CDR1 DFQATT, CDR2 SNEGSKA (reference sequence).

The chain combines TRBV2 with TRBJ1-3; maybe TRBD1 (5 bases). V lost 1 base to trimming and J lost 0 bases, with 7 bases between them. CDR3 length: 15 amino acids. Germline assignment: CDR1 SNHLY and CDR2 FYNNEI. CDR3 amino acids: CASSEDRLSGNTIYF. In nucleotides, the CDR3 is TGTGCCAGCAGTGAAGACAGGCTCTCTGGAAACACCATATATTTT.

The rearrangement joins TRBV5-1 to TRBJ2-5; 10 nucleotides align to TRBD2. CDR1 and CDR2 (germline): SGHRS, YFSETQ. With 3 bases clipped from V and 3 bases from J, the junction kept 5 bases outside the gene matches. This CDR3 has 15 amino acids. The CDR3 here is CASSSGLADKETQYF. In nucleotides, the CDR3 is TGCGCCAGCAGCTCAGGACTAGCGGATAAAGAGACCCAGTACTTC.

The chain is built from TRBV7-2 and TRBJ2-7; D is unresolved. The CDR3 is 13 amino acids. Germline CDR1 is SGHTA and CDR2 is FQGNSA. V shed 6 bases and J shed 0 bases, with 9 bases lying between them. CDR3 DNA sequence: TGTGCCAGCAGATCCGGTAACTCCTACGAGCAGTACTTC. Translated, it gives CASRSGNSYEQYF.

The rearrangement links TRBV10-2 to TRBJ2-1, with D possibly matching TRBD1 (6 bases). This CDR3 is 13 amino acids long. Germline V CDR1 and CDR2: WSHSY, SAAADI. Trimming shortened V by 0 bases and J by 11 bases, and 11 bases separated the two germline ends. This CDR3 reads CASSESTWGQQFF. The DNA for the CDR3 is TGCGCCAGCAGTGAGTCGACGTGGGGGCAGCAGTTCTTC.

In DNA form, the CDR3 reads TGTGCCAGCAGCTCAGGGACAGGTGGGTCAAGAATAGAGCAGTACTTC. Protein sequence: CASSSGTGGSRIEQYF. V gene TRBV5-5 combines with J gene TRBJ2-7; 8 bases line up with TRBD1. The trim removed 3 bases at V and 7 bases at J, leaving 15 bases unmatched. Germline CDR1 SGHKS, CDR2 YYEKEE (reference sequence). The CDR3 extends over 16 amino acids.

This sequence joins TRBV7-8 and TRBJ1-1; 8 bases align to TRBD1. Per germline, CDR1 SGHVS and CDR2 FQNEAQ. The CDR3 runs to 16 residues. J lost 4 bases, V lost 5 bases, and 12 bases had no gene match. The CDR3 DNA reads as TGTGCCAGCAGCCCCTATACCGGGACAGGAACCACTGAAGCTTTCTTT. As protein: CASSPYTGTGTTEAFF. Full variable domain (outside the CDR3, taken from reference TRBV7-8 and TRBJ1-1): GAGVSQSPRYKVAKRGQDVALRCDPISGHVSLFWYQQALGQGPEFLTYFQNEAQLDKSGLPSDRFFAERPEGSVSTLKIQRTQQEDSAVYLCASSPYTGTGTTEAFFGQGTRLTVV.

The chain is built from TRBV30 and TRBJ2-7; 7 bases match TRBD2. Losses at the gene ends were 3 bases for V and 2 bases for J; bases not matched to a gene: 10. Germline lookup yields CDR1 GTSNPN and CDR2 SVGIG (reference sequence). The CDR3 covers 15 residues. DNA of the CDR3: TGTGCCTGGAGCTCGGCGGGAGCCAAGCCCTACGAGCAGTACTTC. Translating it yields CAWSSAGAKPYEQYF.

The CDR3 bases are TGTGCCAGCAGTTACTCGCAGGGTCTGAACACTGAAGCTTTCTTT. This gives the protein CASSYSQGLNTEAFF. V gene TRBV6-5 combines with J gene TRBJ1-1; perhaps TRBD1 as D (5 bases). CDR1 MNHEY and CDR2 SVGAGI come from the germline V gene. This CDR3 is built from 15 residues. V was trimmed by 0 bases and J by 0 bases, leaving 8 bases between them.

As regards this clone: An end of the junction differs from the germline gene, which may be a read error. V usage is TRBV27 and J usage is TRBJ2-7; 14 bases map to TRBD2. Per the germline V gene, CDR1 is MNHEY and CDR2 is SMNVEV (reference sequence). The CDR3 covers 16 residues. CDR3: CASSRGLAGASNEQYF. The CDR3, as DNA: TGTGCCAGCAGTCGGGGACTAGCGGGAGCCTCCAACGAGCAGTACTTC.